Below are 2 T cell receptor beta chains sequenced from a single sample in a study of T cell changes during pregnancy in multiple sclerosis. This table comes from immunoSEQ multiplex PCR, and its TCRdb copy is limited to in-frame clones, with some not included. The table records over 100,000 clones, about 93% of them present only once. Sample: peripheral blood, taken in the third trimester of pregnancy. These receptor sequences come from a female donor with multiple sclerosis, enrolled in a pregnancy study.

The rearrangement uses TRBV5-1 and TRBJ1-1; D uncertain. The CDR3 has 14 amino acids. The germline V and J ends were trimmed by 0 bases and 1 base, with 7 bases remaining between them. Germline V lookup: CDR1 SGHRS, CDR2 YFSETQ. CDR3 loop: CASSLEQTNTEAFF. Written as DNA, the CDR3 is TGCGCCAGCAGCTTGGAACAGACGAACACTGAAGCTTTCTTT.

This chain links TRBV19 with TRBJ1-2, with TRBD1 as a possible D gene (6 bases). Trimming took 4 bases from V and 0 from J, leaving 15 bases between them. The CDR3 runs 16 residues. The germline gives CDR1 LNHDA, CDR2 SQIVND (reference sequence). DNA of the CDR3: TGTGCCAGTAGTACCACTCACAGGGTGGCTAACTATGGCTACACCTTC. Its translation: CASSTTHRVANYGYTF.